This TCR beta chain was recovered during a study of T cell changes during pregnancy in multiple sclerosis. The V gene lost 7 bases and the J gene lost 8 bases, with 9 bases spanning the gap. The germline gives CDR1 LGHNT, CDR2 FRNRAP. CDR3 length: 11 amino acids. Only in-frame clones appear in the TCRdb table, and some are missing; sequencing was by immunoSEQ multiplex PCR. Of tens of thousands of clones listed, about 91% are singletons. The origin of this receptor is a female donor in good health, enrolled as a control in a pregnancy study. The chain is built from TRBV12-5 and TRBJ2-4; D not certain. Here the sequenced sample was CD4+ T cells from peripheral blood mononuclear cells, taken in the third trimester of pregnancy. In DNA form, the CDR3 reads TGTGCTAGTGCCCTCGGGTACATTCAGTACTTC. It is translated as CASALGYIQYF.